Listed below are T cell receptor beta chains from one sample, sequenced in a study of blood T cell repertoires in COVID-19. Clones were sequenced by immunoSEQ multiplex PCR, and TCRdb holds only the in-frame ones, with some missing. The repertoire holds 100,000 to 130,000 clones, 84% seen once, with less than 5% in the top ten. Sequenced input: peripheral blood. These TCRs come from a human donor in a cohort sampled during active COVID-19. Each CDR3 is given with its conserved first and last residue. D genes are given only for firm matches. Clone size is not always given. Where it is, it says once, few, many or a class for expanded clones.

V gene	J gene	D gene	clone size	CDR3 DNA	CDR3 protein
TRBV4-2	TRBJ1-3	NA	NA	TGTGCCAGCAGCCATGGGGTAGGGGATAACCTGGGAAACACCATATATTTT	CASSHGVGDNLGNTIYF
TRBV7-2	TRBJ2-2	TRBD2	NA	TGTGCCAGCAGAACAATAGCGGGAGATGACACCGGGGAGCTGTTTTTT	CASRTIAGDDTGELFF
TRBV3-1/TRBV3-2	TRBJ1-5	NA	NA	TGTGCCAGCAGCCAATCGGGTACAAATCAGCCCCAGCATTTT	CASSQSGTNQPQHF
TRBV28	TRBJ1-1	NA	NA	TGTGCCAGCAGGACGACAGTGAACACTGAAGCTTTCTTT	CASRTTVNTEAFF
TRBV27	TRBJ2-1	TRBD2	NA	TGTGCCAGCACCGACCCCTCAGCGGGGCTTTCTCCCCTCCATGAGCAGTTCTTC	CASTDPSAGLSPLHEQFF
TRBV6-5	TRBJ2-1	TRBD1	NA	TGTGCCAGCAGGGGGACAGCCTACAATGAGCAGTTCTTC	CASRGTAYNEQFF
TRBV7-2	TRBJ2-3	TRBD2	once	TGTGCCAGCAGCTCCCCCCCCGTTCGCGGGAGCCTTAGTCAGGATACGCAGTATTTT	CASSSPPVRGSLSQDTQYF
TRBV7-9	TRBJ1-1	NA	NA	TGTGCCAGCAGCCCACAGGGTCGGGGAGCTTTCTTT	CASSPQGRGAFF
TRBV5-1	TRBJ2-5	NA	NA	TGCGCCAGCAGCCCTTTGACTTCGGGGCAAGAGACCCAGTACTTC	CASSPLTSGQETQYF
TRBV7-2	TRBJ1-5	NA	NA	TGTGCCAGCAGCTTAGGAAGGGGGTCAAATCAGCCCCAGCATTTT	CASSLGRGSNQPQHF
TRBV3-1/TRBV3-2	TRBJ2-4	TRBD1	NA	TGTGCCAGCAGCCTCTGGGACAGGGGAACCAAAAACATTCAGTACTTC	CASSLWDRGTKNIQYF
TRBV5-6	TRBJ1-1	TRBD1	NA	TGTGCCAGCAGCCGGGACAGGGTGAACACTGAAGCTTTCTTT	CASSRDRVNTEAFF
TRBV18	TRBJ2-1	NA	NA	TGTGCCAGCTCACCCCCTAGCGAGAGCTCCTACAATGAGCAGTTCTTC	CASSPPSESSYNEQFF
TRBV7-9	TRBJ1-2	TRBD1	NA	TGTGCCAGCAGCCCCAGGGACAGCGGGGGCTACACCTTC	CASSPRDSGGYTF
TRBV30	TRBJ1-1	NA	once	TGTGCCTGGAGCGGGGTCTCGGGCACTGAAGCTTTCTTT	CAWSGVSGTEAFF
TRBV29-1	TRBJ2-1	NA	NA	TGCAGCGTTGCCTTGCGGTTAAGCTCCTACAATGAGCAGTTCTTC	CSVALRLSSYNEQFF
TRBV21-1	TRBJ2-3	NA	NA	TGTGCCAGCCCGCGGCGGGAGGGAGGGGCAGATACGCAGTATTTT	CASPRREGGADTQYF
TRBV18	TRBJ2-7	TRBD1	NA	TGTGCCAGCTCATTGGACAGGTCTCTATGGGAGCAGTACTTC	CASSLDRSLWEQYF
TRBV5-1	TRBJ1-1	TRBD1	NA	TGCGCCAGCAGCTGGAACTCGGGACAGGGGACTGAAGCTTTCTTT	CASSWNSGQGTEAFF
TRBV7-2	TRBJ2-4	TRBD1	NA	TGTGCCAGCAGCGCCGACAGGGGGCGCCGGAACATTCAGTACTTC	CASSADRGRRNIQYF
TRBV7-8	TRBJ2-1	TRBD2	NA	TGTGCCAGCAGCTTAGCAGGCCTAGCGGGAGGTCCGGGTGAGCAGTTCTTC	CASSLAGLAGGPGEQFF
TRBV6-4	TRBJ2-3	TRBD1	NA	TGTGCCAGCAGGCAGGGGGCAGGCACAGATACGCAGTATTTT	CASRQGAGTDTQYF
TRBV7-2	TRBJ1-1	TRBD1	NA	TGTGCCAGCAGCTTCAAACTGGACAGGGCCACTGAAGCTTTCTTT	CASSFKLDRATEAFF
TRBV3-1/TRBV3-2	TRBJ1-2	NA	NA	TGTGCCAGCAGCCAAAGTACGACAGTCAACTATGGCTACACCTTC	CASSQSTTVNYGYTF
TRBV2	TRBJ1-4	NA	NA	TGTGCCAGCAGCAAGGGCGGGAGTGAAAAACTGTTTTTT	CASSKGGSEKLFF
TRBV5-1	TRBJ2-5	NA	NA	TGCGCCAGCAGCTTAGGCAGGGGTCAAGAGACCCAGTACTTC	CASSLGRGQETQYF
TRBV7-3	TRBJ2-5	TRBD2	once	TGTGCCAGCAGTAGTCAGCGCGGGAGTCAGACCCAGTACTTC	CASSSQRGSQTQYF
TRBV6-2/TRBV6-3	TRBJ2-3	NA	NA	TGTGCCAGCAGTTTGCTGGGGCCCAGCCTCGGGGATACGCAGTATTTT	CASSLLGPSLGDTQYF
TRBV2	TRBJ2-1	NA	NA	TGTGCCAGCGAAAAAGTAAGCGTAGAGCAGTTCTTC	CASEKVSVEQFF
TRBV28	TRBJ1-2	TRBD1	NA	TGTGCCAGCAGTGAATACAGGGGTGTGACTTATGGCTACACCTTC	CASSEYRGVTYGYTF
TRBV6-6	TRBJ2-1	TRBD2	NA	TGTGCCAGCAGTAACCGACTAGCGGGAGGAGATGAGCAGTTCTTC	CASSNRLAGGDEQFF
TRBV7-8	TRBJ2-1	TRBD2	few	TGTGCCAGCAGCTTAGTAGTTGGCGGGAGACATGGCTCCTACAATGAGCAGTTCTTC	CASSLVVGGRHGSYNEQFF
TRBV15	TRBJ1-5	NA	few	TGTGCCACCAGCAGAGATGAGGTTCCTCAGCCCCAGCATTTT	CATSRDEVPQPQHF
TRBV7-9	TRBJ2-1	TRBD2	NA	TGTGCCAGCAGCTCGAGCGGGAGTCCCTCCTACAATGAGCAGTTCTTC	CASSSSGSPSYNEQFF
TRBV27	TRBJ2-2	NA	once	TGTGCCAGCAGTTCCGATTACAGGGAGGGAAGGTACACCGGGGAGCTGTTTTTT	CASSSDYREGRYTGELFF
TRBV7-3	TRBJ2-1	TRBD2	NA	TGTGCCAGCAGCTTAAACCCGGGACTAGCGGAAAATGAGCAGTTCTTC	CASSLNPGLAENEQFF
TRBV6-5	TRBJ2-3	TRBD1	NA	TGTGCCAGCAGGGACAGGGGGCGGACAGATACGCAGTATTTT	CASRDRGRTDTQYF